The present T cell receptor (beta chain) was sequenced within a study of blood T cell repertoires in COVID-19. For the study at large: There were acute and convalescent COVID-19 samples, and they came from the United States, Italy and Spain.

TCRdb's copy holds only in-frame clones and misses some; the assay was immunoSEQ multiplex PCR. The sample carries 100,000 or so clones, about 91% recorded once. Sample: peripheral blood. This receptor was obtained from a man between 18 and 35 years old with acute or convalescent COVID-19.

The CDR3 DNA sequence: TGCAGCGTTGATCCGACAGGGGTTAACTATGGCTACACCTTC. Amino acid sequence: CSVDPTGVNYGYTF. The rearrangement uses TRBV29-1 and TRBJ1-2, with 8 bases that match TRBD1. V shed 3 bases and J 1 base; nucleotides not matched to a gene: 4. The CDR3 runs 14 residues. In germline, CDR1 is SQVTM, CDR2 ANQGSEA.